Here is one T cell receptor (beta chain) with its context. The CDR3 totals 15 residues. Trimming cost V 4 bases and J 4 bases, with 11 bases left between them. The germline V gene encodes CDR1 SGHDN and CDR2 FVKESK. Participants were aged roughly 18 to 89 years from some 24 US areas. This sample was included in a study of blood T cell repertoires in COVID-19. In the study overall: The origin of the acute and convalescent COVID-19 samples was the United States, Italy and Spain. In each case, the material was cDNA or gDNA derived from T cells, B-cell-depleted T cells, or PBMCs.

The authors' processing: Scientists estimated how many nucleated cells there were by amplifying reference gene primers. The table came from immunoSEQ multiplex PCR; TCRdb's copy has only in-frame clones and leaves some out. V and J calls and clone size are given by that table; D and trimming were obtained from the DNA. The sample includes roughly 300,000 clones, 86% of them seen just once. The rearrangement links TRBV14 to TRBJ1-6, with a weak D call TRBD1 (6 bases). Sequencing was done on a sample of PBMCs or T cells enriched from blood (not recorded which). This clonotype was obtained from a middle-aged woman with acute COVID-19. CDR3 bases: TGTGCCAGCAGCCCTAGACAGGCATATAATTCACCCCTCCACTTT. This gives the protein CASSPRQAYNSPLHF. The full variable domain, with the rest looked up from reference TRBV14 and TRBJ1-6, is EAGVTQFPSHSVIEKGQTVTLRCDPISGHDNLYWYRRVMGKEIKFLLHFVKESKQDESGMPNNRFLAERTGGTYSTLKVQPAELEDSGVYFCASSPRQAYNSPLHFGNGTRLTVT.